The 31 T cell receptor beta chains in this list originate from one sample, sequenced in a study of sequential checkpoint blockade in melanoma. TCRdb's copy holds only in-frame clones and misses some; the assay was immunoSEQ multiplex PCR. Of several thousand clones listed, around 60% are singletons. Treatment noted: randomized to nivolumab then ipilimumab (arm A) or the reverse (arm B). Sequenced here: CD8+ T cells sorted from blood (inferred from file names), sampled from a patient given nivolumab and ipilimumab in sequence. These receptors all come from a human donor with melanoma.

This sequence joins TRBV9 and TRBJ2-7; TRBD1 aligns across 9 bases. V lost 6 bases and J lost 6; bases outside the gene matches: 7. The germline V gene encodes CDR1 SGDLS and CDR2 YYNGEE. The CDR3 extends over 13 amino acids. In DNA form, the CDR3 reads TGTGCCAGCACCCTTACAGGGGGCGGCGAGCAGTACTTC. Translated, it gives CASTLTGGGEQYF.

V is TRBV5-6 and J is TRBJ2-7, with D possibly being TRBD2 (6 bases). The CDR3 has 13 amino acids. CDR1 is SGHDT and CDR2 is YYEEEE in the germline V gene. Trimming removed 0 bases from V and 3 bases from J, with 7 bases in between. This chain's CDR3 is CASSLGTNYEQYF. For the CDR3, the DNA is TGTGCCAGCAGCTTGGGGACTAACTACGAGCAGTACTTC.

This chain uses TRBV27 with TRBJ1-5, with TRBD1 as a possible D gene (5 bases). V gave up 5 bases and J gave up 4 bases, with 6 bases separating them. The V gene's germline CDR1 is MNHEY and CDR2 SMNVEV (reference sequence). The CDR3 extends over 12 amino acids. The CDR3 DNA sequence: TGTGCCAGCAGTCACAGGAATCAGCCCCAGCATTTT. Translated: CASSHRNQPQHF.

The gene calls are TRBV11-3 and TRBJ1-2; TRBD1 is a possible D gene (6 bases). V gave up 4 bases and J gave up 7 bases, with 13 bases separating them. The CDR3 has 13 residues. Germline V lookup: CDR1 SGHNT, CDR2 YENEEA. DNA of the CDR3: TGTGCCAGCAGCTCAACAGGGTTTGGTGGCTACACCTTC. This encodes CASSSTGFGGYTF.

V usage is TRBV5-1 and J usage is TRBJ2-1; TRBD2 is a possible D gene (6 bases). This CDR3 is built from 13 residues. V shed 0 bases and J shed 8 bases, with 9 bases lying between them. Looked up from germline, CDR1 is SGHRS and CDR2 is YFSETQ. CDR3 sequence reads: CASSLVVADEQFF. CDR3 DNA: TGCGCCAGCAGCTTGGTTGTAGCGGATGAGCAGTTCTTC.

The table lists this clone with a few counts. This sequence joins TRBV9 and TRBJ2-7; possible D gene TRBD1, 5 bases. CDR1 SGDLS and CDR2 YYNGEE come from the germline V gene. Trimming shortened V by 3 bases and J by 9 bases, and 13 bases separated the two germline ends. The CDR3 spans 12 residues. CDR3 residues: CASSGGGQGQYF. DNA of the CDR3: TGTGCCAGCAGCGGGGGTGGGCAGGGGCAGTACTTC.

This clone qualifies as medium-sized. This chain connects TRBV27 to TRBJ1-4; the D is unclear. Trimming removed 7 bases from V and 6 bases from J, with 12 bases in between. The CDR3 loop spans 13 amino acids. CDR1 is MNHEY, CDR2 SMNVEV, per germline (reference sequence). CDR3 region: CASMSLFDEKLFF. The DNA for the CDR3 is TGTGCCAGCATGAGTCTGTTTGATGAAAAACTGTTTTTT.

This clone has only one observation. The chain uses TRBV7-9 and TRBJ2-5, with 8 nucleotides matching TRBD2. J gave up 11 bases and V 10 bases, and 15 bases lay outside the gene matches. CDR1 SEHNR and CDR2 FQNEAQ come from the germline V gene (reference sequence). CDR3 length: 13 residues. The CDR3 region is CAIIAGLSGRQYF. CDR3 bases: TGTGCCATCATAGCGGGACTCTCGGGGCGGCAGTACTTC.

Concerning this clone: This CDR3 is also generated by other DNA sequences in the sample. The V call is TRBV9, the J call TRBJ1-1; TRBD1 aligns across 7 bases. With V trimmed by 0 bases and J by 5 bases, 1 base remained unmatched. CDR1 and CDR2 from the germline V gene are SGDLS and YYNGEE. The CDR3 sequence is 13 residues long. The CDR3 nucleotides read TGTGCCAGCAGCGTAGGGACAGGTACTGAAGCTTTCTTT. Protein product: CASSVGTGTEAFF.

This chain uses TRBV27 with TRBJ2-7, with TRBD1 matching over 9 bases. Germline CDR1 MNHEY, CDR2 SMNVEV (reference sequence). The ends lost 0 bases at V and 1 base at J; junction bases unmatched: 1. The CDR3 length is 15 residues. The CDR3 region has the DNA TGTGCCAGCAGTTTATCCGGGACAGGGTCCTACGAGCAGTACTTC. Encoded protein: CASSLSGTGSYEQYF.

CDR3 in DNA: TGTGCCAGCAGTTTAGTATTAGCACAACACGCACGAAACACCATATATTTT. Translating it yields CASSLVLAQHARNTIYF. This chain links TRBV21-1 with TRBJ1-3. TRBV21-1 is marked as a pseudogene. This CDR3 contains 17 residues.

The chain is built from TRBV4-1 and TRBJ2-7, with D possibly TRBD1 on 6 matching bases. The germline CDR1 and CDR2 sequences are MGHRA and YSYEKL. This CDR3 has 15 residues. V was pared by 0 bases and J by 4 bases, with 13 bases between. CDR3 amino acids: CASSQDPGVGYEQYF. DNA of the CDR3: TGCGCCAGCAGCCAAGATCCAGGGGTGGGGTACGAGCAGTACTTC.

The genes are TRBV11-2 and TRBJ2-5; D not resolved. The tail of the sequence fits TRBJ2-7 better, so the J call may be wrong. There are 13 residues in the CDR3. Looked up from germline, CDR1 is SGHAT and CDR2 is FQNNGV. This CDR3 reads CASSLNRIYEQYF. DNA for the CDR3: TGTGCCAGCAGCTTAAACAGAATCTACGAGCAGTACTTC.

V gene TRBV6-4 combines with J gene TRBJ2-1, with D possibly being TRBD2 (8 bases). The V end lost 0 bases, the J end lost 8 bases, and 14 bases lay between the germline ends. CDR3 length equals 15 residues. The germline CDR1 and CDR2 sequences are MRHNA and SNTAGT. For the CDR3, the DNA is TGTGCCAGCAGTGACTCGTCGGGAGGGGGCTATGAGCAGTTCTTC. Amino acid sequence: CASSDSSGGGYEQFF.

V is TRBV6-5 and J is TRBJ1-2; D may be TRBD1 (5 bases). The germline V and J ends were trimmed by 5 bases and 6 bases, with 16 bases remaining between them. CDR3 length equals 14 residues. Per the germline V gene, CDR1 is MNHEY and CDR2 is SVGAGI. The CDR3 nucleotides read TGTGCCAGCAGTCTGCAGGGCAGGGTCGATGGCTACACCTTC. Amino acid sequence: CASSLQGRVDGYTF.

This clone was observed a handful of times. The chain recombines TRBV19 with TRBJ2-7; D is uncertain. The length of the CDR3 is 14 residues. Germline CDR1 LNHDA, CDR2 SQIVND (reference sequence). Trimming pared 4 bases from V and 4 bases from J, leaving 14 bases between. CDR3 nucleotide sequence: TGTGCCAGTAGTAGACTGACCTTTCCATACGAGCAGTACTTC. It codes for CASSRLTFPYEQYF.

Comments on this clone: A read error is the likely source, as a far larger clone sits one nucleotide away. The chain carries TRBV4-2 and TRBJ1-6; no definite D call. The germline V and J ends were trimmed by 4 bases and 11 bases, with 21 bases remaining between them. CDR3 size: 16 residues. The germline gives CDR1 LGHNA, CDR2 YNFKEQ. The CDR3 sequence is CASSLTHRDPPTPLHF. In nucleotides, the CDR3 is TGTGCCAGCAGCCTTACCCACCGGGATCCACCGACACCCCTCCACTTT.

CDR3 amino acids: CASSSGLVAYEQYF. The DNA for the CDR3 is TGTGCCAGCAGCTCGGGACTAGTAGCCTACGAGCAGTACTTC. The chain recombines TRBV7-9 with TRBJ2-7, with 8 nucleotides matching TRBD2. Germline V gene lookup returns CDR1 SEHNR and CDR2 FQNEAQ (reference sequence). Trimming cost V 4 bases and J 2 bases; bases outside gene matches: 4. The length of the CDR3 is 14 residues.

Comment on this clone: The junction does not match germline at one end; this may be a read error. The V and J genes are TRBV28 and TRBJ2-7; weak D call: TRBD1 (5 bases). The CDR3 sequence is 11 residues long. Germline CDR1 MDHEN, CDR2 SYDVKM. The CDR3 loop is CASSIADTASF. The CDR3 nucleotides are TGTGCCAGCAGCATCGCGGACACTGCTTCCTTC.

Remarks on this clone: The germline gene is not matched at one end of the junction; a read error may be the cause. V and J are TRBV2 and TRBJ2-1; 11 bases are a match to TRBD2. CDR1 and CDR2 from the germline V gene are SNHLY and FYNNEI. The CDR3 runs to 17 residues. DNA of the CDR3: TGTGCCAGCAGTGAAATACTAGCGGGAGATTCCTCCAATGAGCAGTTCTTC. Residues: CASSEILAGDSSNEQFF. Full variable domain (remainder filled in from reference TRBV2 and TRBJ2-1): EPEVTQTPSHQVTQMGQEVILRCVPISNHLYFYWYRQILGQKVEFLVSFYNNEISEKSEIFDDQFSVERPDGSNFTLKIRSTKLEDSAMYFCASSEILAGDSSNEQFFGPGTRLTVL.

The chain has TRBV7-9 and TRBJ1-6; D is perhaps TRBD1 (6 bases). The V gene's germline CDR1 is SEHNR and CDR2 FQNEAQ (reference sequence). The germline V and J ends were trimmed by 3 bases and 4 bases, with 16 bases remaining between them. The CDR3 totals 17 residues. CDR3 protein: CASSFPGTRPYNSPLHF. Written as DNA, the CDR3 is TGTGCCAGCAGCTTTCCCGGGACACGACCATATAATTCACCCCTCCACTTT.

This chain uses TRBV14 with TRBJ1-2, with a tentative D call TRBD1 (6 bases). The CDR3 spans 18 residues. Germline V CDR1 and CDR2: SGHDN, FVKESK. V lost 4 bases to trimming and J lost 1 base, with 22 bases between them. The CDR3 DNA reads as TGTGCCAGCAGCCCGTCCCCGGACAGCGACGCTCTTAACTATGGCTACACCTTC. Translating it yields CASSPSPDSDALNYGYTF.

The CDR3 spells CASQSRGYSNQPQHF. In DNA, the CDR3 is TGTGCCAGTCAAAGCCGAGGTTATAGCAATCAGCCCCAGCATTTT. This rearrangement joins TRBV19 to TRBJ1-5, with D uncertain. CDR1 is LNHDA and CDR2 is SQIVND in the germline V gene (reference sequence). The CDR3 has 15 amino acids. V lost 8 bases and J 0 bases, leaving 14 bases between the germline ends.

The V and J genes are TRBV10-3 and TRBJ2-7, with D uncertain. The CDR3 is 13 amino acids. Germline values: CDR1 ENHRY, CDR2 SYGVKD. Trimming stripped 5 bases from V and 0 bases from J, with 8 bases between. CDR3 DNA: TGTGCCATCAGTATGGGCCCCTCCTACGAGCAGTACTTC. It specifies CAISMGPSYEQYF.

This chain links TRBV5-5 with TRBJ2-7, with 8 bases fitting TRBD1. From germline, CDR1 is SGHKS and CDR2 YYEKEE (reference sequence). The CDR3 contains 13 residues. V was clipped by 1 base and J by 3 bases; unmatched bases: 0. The CDR3 bases are TGTGCCAGCAGCTTGACAGGGGGCTACGAGCAGTACTTC. Its protein product is CASSLTGGYEQYF.

The chain couples TRBV6-5 to TRBJ1-2, with a tentative D call TRBD1 (5 bases). Germline V CDR1 and CDR2: MNHEY, SVGAGI. V was pared by 0 bases and J by 3 bases, with 11 bases between. The CDR3 contains 15 residues. The CDR3 sequence is CASSYSPLTDYGYTF. The CDR3 region has the DNA TGTGCCAGCAGTTACTCCCCTTTGACAGACTATGGCTACACCTTC.

This clone showed up just once. V gene TRBV11-2 combines with J gene TRBJ2-7, with TRBD1 matching over 9 bases. Germline CDR1 and CDR2: SGHAT and FQNNGV. This CDR3 spans 17 amino acids. Unmatched junction bases numbered 8, after V lost 2 bases and J lost 0 bases. The CDR3 nucleotides read TGTGCCAGCAGCTTATGGGGTGGGACAGGGAGCTCCTACGAGCAGTACTTC. It translates to CASSLWGGTGSSYEQYF.

The chain combines TRBV27 with TRBJ1-1, with D perhaps TRBD1 (5 bases). V lost 5 bases and J 9 bases, leaving 13 bases between the germline ends. Germline V gives CDR1 MNHEY, CDR2 SMNVEV (reference sequence). The CDR3 length is 12 residues. The CDR3 nucleotides are TGTGCCAGCAGTGGTCAGGGTGGGAAAGCTTTCTTT. It is translated as CASSGQGGKAFF.

In DNA form, the CDR3 reads TGCGCCAGCAGCCCGGACAGGGAAGGATCTGGAAACACCATATATTTT. Its protein is CASSPDREGSGNTIYF. The V gene is TRBV5-1, the J gene TRBJ1-3, with 8 nucleotides matching TRBD1. This CDR3 has 16 amino acids. Germline assignment: CDR1 SGHRS and CDR2 YFSETQ. The V gene end was trimmed by 4 bases and the J gene end by 1 base; junction bases not matched to a gene: 7.

The chain recombines TRBV27 with TRBJ1-1; 11 bases are a match to TRBD1. The junction had 5 bases not matched to a gene; V was cut back by 6 bases and J by 5 bases. The V gene's germline CDR1 is MNHEY and CDR2 SMNVEV (reference sequence). This CDR3 region has 14 residues. In nucleotides, the CDR3 is TGTGCCAGCAGGGGACAGGGGGGGAGAACTGAAGCTTTCTTT. Translated, it gives CASRGQGGRTEAFF.

This clone was recorded a few times. This chain links TRBV4-1 with TRBJ2-7, with a tentative D call TRBD1 (5 bases). V was cut by 0 bases and J by 3 bases, with 12 bases left in between. This CDR3 contains 15 residues. Germline CDR1 reads MGHRA; CDR2 reads YSYEKL. The chain's CDR3 is CASSQDSIGVYEQYF. The CDR3 region has the DNA TGCGCCAGCAGCCAAGATAGTATAGGGGTCTACGAGCAGTACTTC.